This TCR beta chain emerged from a study of identical twins. TCRdb reprocessed the 5' RACE reads via MiXCR and lists one record per CDR3 protein. Of about 100,000 distinct CDR3 sequences detected, under 6.5% appear once; the ten largest clones hold approximately 12%. The CDR3 spans 13 residues. Germline V gene lookup returns CDR1 SGHVS and CDR2 FQNEAQ. The J segment lost 3 bases and the V segment lost 5 bases, leaving 1 base of the junction unmatched. This clonotype showed up many times. V gene TRBV7-8 combines with J gene TRBJ2-1; 7 nucleotides agree with TRBD2. The receptor's source is a woman in her forties or fifties in good health. What was sequenced was memory T cells sorted from blood. The CDR3 DNA follows: TGTGCCAGCAGCGAGCGGGACTACAATGAGCAGTTCTTC. Translated: CASSERDYNEQFF.